This entry features one TCR beta chain sequence. The CDR3 is made up of 15 amino acids. Germline CDR1 is SGDLS and CDR2 is YYNGEE. Trimming removed 2 bases from V and 2 bases from J; junction bases left unmatched: 6. TCRdb keeps only in-frame clones here, not all; method: immunoSEQ multiplex PCR. The sample has 150,000 to 180,000 clones, 90% to 95% seen once; the top ten hold about 5.6%. This sample is part of a study of control samples from healthy donors and cancer patients. This chain links TRBV9 with TRBJ2-7, with 8 bases fitting TRBD2. The sequence came from a man aged 40-55 years in good health. The sample consisted of blood. CDR3 residues: CASSVGRGGTYEQYF. CDR3 coding DNA: TGTGCCAGCAGCGTGGGACGGGGGGGTACCTACGAGCAGTACTTC.